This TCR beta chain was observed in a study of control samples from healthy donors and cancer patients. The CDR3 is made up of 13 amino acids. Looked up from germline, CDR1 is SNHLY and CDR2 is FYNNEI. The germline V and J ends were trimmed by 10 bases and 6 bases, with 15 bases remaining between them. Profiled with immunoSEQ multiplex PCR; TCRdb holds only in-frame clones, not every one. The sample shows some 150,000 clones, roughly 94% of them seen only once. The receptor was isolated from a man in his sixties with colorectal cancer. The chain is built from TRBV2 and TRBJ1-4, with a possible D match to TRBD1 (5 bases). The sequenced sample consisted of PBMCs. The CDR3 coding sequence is TGTGCCATCAACGACAGAGCGGATGAAAAACTGTTTTTT. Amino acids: CAINDRADEKLFF.